This T cell receptor (beta chain) comes out of a study of blood T cells in healthy people across ages. Trimming cost V 5 bases and J 7 bases; bases outside gene matches: 6. CDR3 length: 14 amino acids. Germline loops: CDR1 SEHNR, CDR2 FQNEAQ (reference sequence). With a J-beta primer mix and a sample-barcoded 5' primer, a second PCR ran 7 to 11 cycles. TCRdb reanalysed the 5' RACE reads using MiXCR and keeps one entry per CDR3 protein. The table lists 750,000 to 1,000,000 distinct CDR3 sequences, almost 30% of them singletons. The same data also went into a second study, on T cells of mothers and their children.

The rearrangement uses TRBV7-9 and TRBJ1-4; 8 nucleotides match TRBD1. What was sequenced was blood. This TCR was recovered from a middle-aged woman in good health. CDR3 DNA sequence: TGTGCCAGCAGCGTCGGACAGGGAGGTGAAAAACTGTTTTTT. Encoded protein: CASSVGQGGEKLFF.